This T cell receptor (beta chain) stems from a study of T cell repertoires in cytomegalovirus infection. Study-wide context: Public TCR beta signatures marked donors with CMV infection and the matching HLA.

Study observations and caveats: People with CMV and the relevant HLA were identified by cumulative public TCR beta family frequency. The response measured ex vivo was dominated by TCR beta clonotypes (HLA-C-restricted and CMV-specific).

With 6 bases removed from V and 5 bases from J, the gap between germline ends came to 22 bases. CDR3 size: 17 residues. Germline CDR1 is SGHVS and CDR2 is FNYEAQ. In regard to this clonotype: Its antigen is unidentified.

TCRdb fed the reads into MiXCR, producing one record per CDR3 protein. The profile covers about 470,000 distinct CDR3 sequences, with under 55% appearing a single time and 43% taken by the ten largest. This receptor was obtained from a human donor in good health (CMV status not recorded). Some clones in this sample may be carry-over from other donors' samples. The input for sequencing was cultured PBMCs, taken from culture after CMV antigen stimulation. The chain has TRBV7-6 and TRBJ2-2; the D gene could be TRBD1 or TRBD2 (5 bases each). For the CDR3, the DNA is TGTGCCAGCAGACCAAAGGGGACGGCCGTGGGAACCGGGGAGCTGTTTTTT. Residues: CASRPKGTAVGTGELFF.